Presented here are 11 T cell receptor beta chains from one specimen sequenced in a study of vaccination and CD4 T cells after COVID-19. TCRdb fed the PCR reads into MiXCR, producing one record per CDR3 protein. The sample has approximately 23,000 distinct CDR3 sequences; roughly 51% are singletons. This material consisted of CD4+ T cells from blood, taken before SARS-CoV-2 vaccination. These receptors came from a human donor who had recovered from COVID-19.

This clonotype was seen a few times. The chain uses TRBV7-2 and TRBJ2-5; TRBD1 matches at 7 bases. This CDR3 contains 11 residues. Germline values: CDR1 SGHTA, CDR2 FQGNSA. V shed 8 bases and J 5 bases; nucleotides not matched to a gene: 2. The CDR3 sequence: CASGRGETQYF. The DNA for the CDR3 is TGTGCCAGCGGCAGGGGGGAGACCCAGTACTTC.

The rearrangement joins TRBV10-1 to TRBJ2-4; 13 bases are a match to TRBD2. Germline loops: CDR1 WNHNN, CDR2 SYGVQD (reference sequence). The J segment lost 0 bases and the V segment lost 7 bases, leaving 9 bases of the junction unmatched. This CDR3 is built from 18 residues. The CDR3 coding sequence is TGCGCCAGCACCAAGGGACTAGCGGGGTCCCTAGCCAAAAACATTCAGTACTTC. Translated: CASTKGLAGSLAKNIQYF.

CDR3 nucleotides: TGTGCCAGCAGTCCAATCAGGGGAACTGAAGCTTTCTTT. Protein: CASSPIRGTEAFF. The genes are TRBV28 and TRBJ1-1; D is perhaps TRBD1 (6 bases). The germline V gene has CDR1 MDHEN and CDR2 SYDVKM. The CDR3 contains 13 residues. Trimming removed 5 bases from V and 5 bases from J, with 12 bases in between.

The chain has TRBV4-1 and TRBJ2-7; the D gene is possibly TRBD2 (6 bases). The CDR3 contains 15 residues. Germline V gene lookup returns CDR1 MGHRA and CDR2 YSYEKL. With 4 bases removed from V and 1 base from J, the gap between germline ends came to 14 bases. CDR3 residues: CASSPVRLASYEQYF. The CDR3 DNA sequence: TGCGCCAGCAGCCCAGTCAGGCTAGCGTCCTACGAGCAGTACTTC.

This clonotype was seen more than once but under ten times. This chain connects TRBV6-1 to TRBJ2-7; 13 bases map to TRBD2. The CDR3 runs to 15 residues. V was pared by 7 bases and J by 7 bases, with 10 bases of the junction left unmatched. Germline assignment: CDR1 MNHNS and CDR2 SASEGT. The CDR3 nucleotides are TGTGCCAGCATGGACGGACTAGCGGGAGTTGGAGAGCAGTACTTC. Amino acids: CASMDGLAGVGEQYF.

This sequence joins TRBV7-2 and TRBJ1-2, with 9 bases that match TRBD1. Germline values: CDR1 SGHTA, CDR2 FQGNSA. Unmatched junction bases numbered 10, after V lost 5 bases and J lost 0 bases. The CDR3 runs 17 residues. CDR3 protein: CASSAHRGPGPNYGYTF. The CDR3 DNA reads TGTGCCAGCAGCGCCCACAGGGGGCCAGGGCCTAACTATGGCTACACCTTC.

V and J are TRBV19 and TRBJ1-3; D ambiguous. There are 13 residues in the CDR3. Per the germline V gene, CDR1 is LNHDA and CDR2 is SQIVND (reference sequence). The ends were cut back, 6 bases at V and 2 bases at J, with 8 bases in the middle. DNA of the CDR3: TGTGCCAGTAGCGATACGGCTGGAAACACCATATATTTT. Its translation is CASSDTAGNTIYF.

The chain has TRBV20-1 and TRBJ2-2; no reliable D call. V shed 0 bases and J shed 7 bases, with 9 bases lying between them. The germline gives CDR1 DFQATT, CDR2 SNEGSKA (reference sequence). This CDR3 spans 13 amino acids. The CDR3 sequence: CSAREVFRGELFF. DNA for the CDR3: TGCAGTGCTAGAGAAGTGTTCCGCGGGGAGCTGTTTTTT.

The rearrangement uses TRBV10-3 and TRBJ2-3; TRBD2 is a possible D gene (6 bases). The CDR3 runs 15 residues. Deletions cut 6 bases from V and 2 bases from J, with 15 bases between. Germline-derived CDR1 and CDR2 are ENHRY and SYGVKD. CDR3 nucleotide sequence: TGTGCCATCAGGGGGAGTAGCGGAACCACAGATACGCAGTATTTT. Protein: CAIRGSSGTTDTQYF.

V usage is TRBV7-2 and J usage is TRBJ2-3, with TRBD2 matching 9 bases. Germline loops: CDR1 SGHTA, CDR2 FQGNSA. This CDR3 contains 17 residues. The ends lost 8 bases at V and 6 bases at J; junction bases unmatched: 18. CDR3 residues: CASGGFRREGVRDTQYF. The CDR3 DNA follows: TGTGCCAGCGGGGGTTTTAGGCGGGAGGGGGTTAGGGATACGCAGTATTTT. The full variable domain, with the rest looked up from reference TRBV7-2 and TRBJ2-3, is GAGVSQSPSNKVTEKGKDVELRCDPISGHTALYWYRQSLGQGLEFLIYFQGNSAPDKSGLPSDRFSAERTGGSVSTLTIQRTQQEDSAVYLCASGGFRREGVRDTQYFGPGTRLTVL.

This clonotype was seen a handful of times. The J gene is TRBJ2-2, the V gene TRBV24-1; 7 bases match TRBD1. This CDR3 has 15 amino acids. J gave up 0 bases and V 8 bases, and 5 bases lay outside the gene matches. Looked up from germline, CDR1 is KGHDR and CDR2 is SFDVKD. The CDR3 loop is CATNTGTANTGELFF. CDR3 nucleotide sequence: TGTGCCACCAATACCGGGACAGCGAACACCGGGGAGCTGTTTTTT.